The 20 T cell receptor beta chains given below trace back to one sample, sequenced in a study of T cell clonality in common variable immunodeficiency. Only in-frame clones appear in the TCRdb table, and some are missing; sequencing was by immunoSEQ multiplex PCR. The sample presents some 32,000 clones, none singletons. Input material: peripheral blood mononuclear cells. These receptors were collected from a person aged 18-70 years in good health.

This clone was picked up many times. The read finishes 3 residues shy of the CDR3 end, and the germline J gene is used to complete it. V usage is TRBV5-1 and J usage is TRBJ2-5; 9 bases line up with TRBD1. CDR1 is SGHRS, CDR2 YFSETQ, per germline. This CDR3 contains 14 residues. V gave up 4 bases and J gave up 2 bases; unmatched junction bases: 3. The CDR3 bases that were read are TGCGCCAGCAGCGTGGGACAGGGACAAGAGACC. This translates into CASSVGQGQET. The entire CDR3 protein is CASSVGQGQETQYF.

This clone was recorded at least ten times. Read data end 3 residues before the CDR3 end; the end is taken from the germline J gene. The V and J genes are TRBV2 and TRBJ1-4; D possibly corresponds to TRBD1 (5 bases). The CDR3 extends over 15 amino acids. Trimming took 6 bases from V and 6 from J, leaving 17 bases between them. Per the germline V gene, CDR1 is SNHLY and CDR2 is FYNNEI. CDR3 region: CASRGGRSSYEKLFF. The part of the CDR3 DNA that was read is TGTGCCAGCAGGGGGGGACGAAGCTCCTATGAAAAA. The entire variable domain, with the rest obtained from reference TRBV2 and TRBJ1-4, is as follows: EPEVTQTPSHQVTQMGQEVILRCVPISNHLYFYWYRQILGQKVEFLVSFYNNEISEKSEIFDDQFSVERPDGSNFTLKIRSTKLEDSAMYFCASRGGRSSYEKLFFGSGTQLSVL.

This clone has ten or more counts. The missing CDR3 end, 3 residues past where the read stops, is filled in from the germline J gene. V is TRBV30 and J is TRBJ2-2; TRBD1 matches 9 bases. V shed 5 bases, J shed 3 bases, and the junction held 4 bases outside the gene matches. CDR1 GTSNPN and CDR2 SVGIG come from the germline V gene (reference sequence). The CDR3 totals 14 residues. The CDR3 DNA, read in part, is TGTGCCTGGGTAGGACAGGGGCACACCGGGGAG. This sequence encodes CAWVGQGHTGE. The full CDR3 is CAWVGQGHTGELFF.

This clone showed up many times. The read ends 3 residues early relative to the CDR3; the germline J gene fills the gap. This sequence joins TRBV5-4 and TRBJ1-1, with D possibly being TRBD1 (6 bases). V was trimmed by 2 bases and J by 3 bases, leaving 11 bases between them. CDR1 SGHNT and CDR2 YYREEE come from the germline V gene (reference sequence). CDR3 length equals 14 residues. CDR3 sequence reads: CASSFRGGHTEAFF. CDR3 DNA (partial): TGTGCCAGCAGCTTCAGGGGAGGGCACACTGAA.

This clone has a count of ten or more. The read ends 3 residues early relative to the CDR3; the germline J gene fills the gap. This sequence joins TRBV10-1 and TRBJ2-7, with 7 bases lining up with TRBD1. The V gene's germline CDR1 is WNHNN and CDR2 SYGVQD (reference sequence). This CDR3 comprises 15 residues. V was pared by 2 bases and J by 5 bases, with 9 bases of the junction left unmatched. CDR3 loop: CASSETTGSVHEQYF. The covered CDR3 bases are TGCGCCAGCAGTGAGACGACAGGGAGCGTACACGAG.

As for this clone: The read is 3 residues too short to cover the CDR3 end, so that end is filled in from the germline J gene. The chain uses TRBV30 and TRBJ1-2; possible D gene TRBD1, 5 bases. The CDR3 covers 15 residues. Germline V lookup: CDR1 GTSNPN, CDR2 SVGIG (reference sequence). This CDR3 reads CAWSLGTSATDTYTF. CDR3 DNA, as far as it was read: TGTGCCTGGAGTCTCGGGACTAGCGCCACAGATACC.

This clone was counted at least ten times. At one end the junction does not follow the germline gene, possibly because of a read error. The sequenced fragment ends 3 residues before the CDR3 boundary, so the rest is inferred from the germline J gene. V gene TRBV7-7 combines with J gene TRBJ2-7; D is unresolved. This CDR3 spans 15 amino acids. CDR1 and CDR2 from the germline V gene are SSHAT and FNYEAQ (reference sequence). The sequenced part of the CDR3 DNA is TGTGCTAGCAGCATCACCCCAGGTCCCTCCTACGAG. Residues: CASSITPGPSYE. The CDR3 in full is CASSITPGPSYEQYF.

As concerns this clone: The read is 3 residues too short to cover the CDR3 end, so that end is filled in from the germline J gene. The rearrangement uses TRBV2 and TRBJ2-7, with 7 bases matching TRBD1. The V gene's germline CDR1 is SNHLY and CDR2 FYNNEI. Losses at the gene ends were 6 bases for V and 4 bases for J; bases not matched to a gene: 9. The CDR3 spans 14 residues. CDR3 DNA (partial): TGTGCCAGCAGAAAACAGGGGTCCCAGTACGAG. As protein: CASRKQGSQYE. The CDR3 reads in full as CASRKQGSQYEQYF.

At least ten counts were recorded for this clone. The covered CDR3 bases are TGCAGTGCAACCTTCGGGGACAGGATTATGAACACTGAA. Its protein is CSATFGDRIMNTE. The whole CDR3 is CSATFGDRIMNTEAFF. The chain carries TRBV20-1 and TRBJ1-1, with 8 bases fitting TRBD1. The observed sequence ends 3 residues before the CDR3 terminus, with the missing tail filled in from the germline J gene. V lost 6 bases and J lost 0; bases outside the gene matches: 12. Germline CDR1 DFQATT, CDR2 SNEGSKA (reference sequence). The CDR3 contains 16 residues.

This clone has just a few counts. Sequencing ends 3 residues short of the CDR3 end; the germline J gene provides the rest. The chain uses TRBV5-3 and TRBJ1-3; D gene unclear. TRBV5-3 is filed as an ORF, its function uncertain. The CDR3 runs 15 residues. The V gene lost 3 bases and the J gene lost 4 bases, with 14 bases spanning the gap. The sequenced CDR3 bases are TGTGCCAGAAGCTCCCCCCCCGCAGCGGGAAACACC. Translation: CARSSPPAAGNT. The full CDR3 is CARSSPPAAGNTIYF.

Comments on this clone: The read comes to an end 3 residues before the CDR3 does, leaving the germline J gene to fill in the end. The J gene is TRBJ2-2, the V gene TRBV2, with 7 bases that match TRBD1. Germline lookup yields CDR1 SNHLY and CDR2 FYNNEI. This CDR3 is 15 amino acids long. The CDR3 bases that were read are TGTGCCAGCAGCGCACCCCCTGACAGGGTGGCACCG. Protein: CASSAPPDRVAP. The CDR3 in full is CASSAPPDRVAPLFF.

This clone has at least ten counts. The sequence runs out 3 residues before the end of the CDR3; the remainder is reconstructed from the germline J gene. V and J are TRBV5-1 and TRBJ1-1; D gene unclear. The CDR3 is 14 residues long. The ends were cut back, 4 bases at V and 0 bases at J, with 10 bases in the middle. Germline V gene data show CDR1 as SGHRS and CDR2 as YFSETQ. The DNA read from the CDR3 is TGCGCCAGCAGCCTGGACGACATGAACACTGAA. It is translated as CASSLDDMNTE. The complete CDR3 protein is CASSLDDMNTEAFF.

This clone has just a few counts. From the germline J gene comes the end of the CDR3, since the read stops 3 residues before it. The gene calls are TRBV7-9 and TRBJ1-2; tentatively, D is TRBD1 (5 bases). The CDR3 is 15 amino acids. V lost 5 bases and J 6 bases, leaving 19 bases between the germline ends. The germline V gene has CDR1 SEHNR and CDR2 FQNEAQ (reference sequence). CDR3 bases read: TGTGCCAGCAGCCAATCTTTCACACGGGGGGATGGC. It is translated as CASSQSFTRGDG. The full CDR3 reads CASSQSFTRGDGYTF.

This clone was observed a few times. The chain's CDR3 is CAWSVGWDYGQYF. The CDR3 bases that were read are TGTGCCTGGAGTGTCGGGTGGGACTATGGT. This rearrangement joins TRBV30 to TRBJ2-4; 7 positions match TRBD2. The read terminates 3 residues before the CDR3 end, so the remaining end is supplied by the germline J gene. This CDR3 spans 13 amino acids. CDR1 is GTSNPN and CDR2 is SVGIG in the germline V gene (reference sequence).

This clone was recorded at least ten times. Coverage ceases 3 residues before the CDR3 finishes, and the germline J gene fills in the end. The chain carries TRBV5-1 and TRBJ1-3; TRBD1 matches 7 bases. The V and J ends lost 4 bases and 4 bases, in that order; junction bases with no gene match: 5. Germline V gene lookup returns CDR1 SGHRS and CDR2 YFSETQ. The CDR3 totals 14 residues. CDR3: CASSGGTVGNTIYF. The part of the CDR3 DNA that was read is TGCGCCAGCAGCGGGGGGACAGTCGGAAACACC.

Comment on this clone: The read ends 3 residues shy of where the CDR3 ends; the end is completed using the germline J gene. The V gene is TRBV7-9, the J gene TRBJ2-7, with a tentative D call TRBD1 (5 bases). V gave up 2 bases and J gave up 3 bases, with 8 bases separating them. CDR3 length: 13 residues. Germline assignment: CDR1 SEHNR and CDR2 FQNEAQ (reference sequence). The CDR3: CASSLRGYYEQYF. The sequenced part of the CDR3 DNA is TGTGCCAGCAGCTTAAGGGGCTACTACGAG.

This clone has at least ten counts. The read ends 3 residues early relative to the CDR3; the germline J gene fills the gap. The same CDR3 also results from other DNA sequences found in this sample. The rearrangement joins TRBV18 to TRBJ2-7, with 7 bases fitting TRBD1. CDR3 length equals 14 residues. CDR1 and CDR2 (germline): KGHSH, LQKENI. With 3 bases clipped from V and 3 bases from J, the junction kept 5 bases outside the gene matches. The CDR3: CASSPGTVFYEQYF. CDR3 DNA, as far as it was read: TGTGCCAGCTCACCGGGGACAGTTTTCTACGAG.

Only a few counts were recorded for this clone. A much larger clone sits a single nucleotide away, making a read error possible. The CDR3 extends 3 residues past the end of the read, so its final part is completed from the germline J gene. The chain combines TRBV6-1 with TRBJ1-2; 9 bases agree with TRBD1. Germline CDR1 and CDR2: MNHNS and SASEGT. CDR3 length: 15 amino acids. The sequenced part of the CDR3 DNA is TGTGTCAGCAGTGAGGGGACAGGGCCCGGCTATGGC. This gives the protein CVSSEGTGPGYG. The complete CDR3 sequence is CVSSEGTGPGYGYTF.

This clone was picked up many times. The CDR3 is cut off 3 residues early in the read; its end comes from the germline J gene. V gene TRBV5-1 combines with J gene TRBJ2-2; D gene uncertain. The CDR3 sequence is 15 residues long. The V and J ends lost 7 bases and 0 bases respectively, with 13 bases between them. CDR1 and CDR2 from the germline V gene are SGHRS and YFSETQ. The CDR3: CASFLTPTNTGELFF. CDR3 DNA (partial): TGCGCCAGCTTCCTGACACCTACGAACACCGGGGAG.

There are many counts of this clone. The CDR3 end lies 3 residues beyond the end of the read and is filled in from the germline J gene. The rearrangement joins TRBV30 to TRBJ2-1, with 10 bases that match TRBD1. In germline, CDR1 is GTSNPN, CDR2 SVGIG (reference sequence). The CDR3 loop spans 13 amino acids. Losses at the gene ends were 7 bases for V and 6 bases for J; bases not matched to a gene: 6. CDR3 DNA (partial): TGTGCCTTAGACAGGGGGCAGGGCAATGAG. Its protein is CALDRGQGNE. The full CDR3 sequence reads CALDRGQGNEQFF.